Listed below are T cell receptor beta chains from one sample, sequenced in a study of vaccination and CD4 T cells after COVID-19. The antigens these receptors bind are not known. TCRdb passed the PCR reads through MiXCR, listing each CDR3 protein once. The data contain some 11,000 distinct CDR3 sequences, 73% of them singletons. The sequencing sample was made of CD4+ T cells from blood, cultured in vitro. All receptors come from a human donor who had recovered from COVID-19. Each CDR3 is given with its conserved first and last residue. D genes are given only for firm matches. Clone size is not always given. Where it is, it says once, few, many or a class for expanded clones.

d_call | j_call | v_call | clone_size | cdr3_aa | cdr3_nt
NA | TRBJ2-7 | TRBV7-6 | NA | CASSPIRGTAYEQYF | TGTGCCAGCAGCCCCATACGCGGGACAGCTTACGAGCAGTACTTC
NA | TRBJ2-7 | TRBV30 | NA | CAWSVPRGSSYEQYF | TGTGCCTGGAGTGTCCCTCGCGGCTCTTCCTACGAGCAGTACTTC
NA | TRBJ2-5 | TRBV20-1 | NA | CSAGSPRRWETQYF | TGCAGTGCTGGTAGCCCGCGAAGATGGGAGACCCAGTACTTC
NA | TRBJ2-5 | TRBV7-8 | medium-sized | CASSLTQPRFTQYF | TGTGCCAGCAGCTTAACGCAGCCCCGTTTTACCCAGTACTTC
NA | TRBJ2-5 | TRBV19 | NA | CASSIGTLRRETQYF | TGTGCCAGTAGTATAGGGACACTCAGGAGAGAGACCCAGTACTTC
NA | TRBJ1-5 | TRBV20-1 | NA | CSVGWGLSNQPQHF | TGCAGTGTGGGTTGGGGGCTTAGCAATCAGCCCCAGCATTTT
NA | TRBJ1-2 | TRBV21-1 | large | CASSNQGVHGYTF | TGTGCCAGCAGCAACCAGGGGGTCCATGGCTACACCTTC
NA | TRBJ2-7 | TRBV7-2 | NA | CASSRNLGGVSEQYF | TGTGCCAGCAGCCGCAATCTTGGTGGCGTCTCCGAGCAGTACTTC
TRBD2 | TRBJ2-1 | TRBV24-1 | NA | CATSDPGGRGGEQFF | TGTGCCACCAGTGATCCTGGCGGGAGGGGGGGTGAGCAGTTCTTC
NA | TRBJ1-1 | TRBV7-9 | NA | CASSFHVTEAFF | TGTGCCAGCAGCTTTCATGTAACTGAAGCTTTCTTT
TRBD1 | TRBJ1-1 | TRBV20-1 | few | CSARVTGIFTEAFF | TGCAGTGCTAGAGTGACAGGGATTTTCACTGAAGCTTTCTTT
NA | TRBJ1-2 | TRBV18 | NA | CASSPQDNYGYTF | TGTGCCAGCTCTCCACAGGATAACTATGGCTACACCTTC
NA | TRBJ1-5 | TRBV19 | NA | CASTPSSSAIYSNQPQHF | TGTGCCAGTACCCCCTCGAGCAGCGCAATATATAGCAATCAGCCCCAGCATTTT
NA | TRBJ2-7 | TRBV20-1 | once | CSARSLITYEQYF | TGCAGTGCTAGGTCACTAATAACCTACGAGCAGTACTTC
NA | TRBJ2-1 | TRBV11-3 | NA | CASSLDGRDGFDEQFF | TGTGCCAGCAGCTTAGACGGGCGGGATGGTTTCGATGAGCAGTTCTTC
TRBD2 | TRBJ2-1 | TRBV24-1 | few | CATSDPLAGGYNEQFF | TGTGCCACCAGTGACCCACTAGCGGGAGGGTACAATGAGCAGTTCTTC
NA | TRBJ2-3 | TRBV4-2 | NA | CASSANPVLTDTQYF | TGTGCCAGCAGCGCAAACCCTGTCCTCACAGATACGCAGTATTTT
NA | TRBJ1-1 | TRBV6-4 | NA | CASSVTFGMNTEAFF | TGTGCCAGCAGTGTCACATTCGGGATGAACACTGAAGCTTTCTTT
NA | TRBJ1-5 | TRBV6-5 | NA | CASSYSGASNQPQHF | TGTGCCAGCAGTTACTCGGGGGCCAGCAATCAGCCCCAGCATTTT
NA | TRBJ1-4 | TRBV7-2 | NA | CASSPTPLATNEKLFF | TGTGCCAGCAGCCCTACCCCACTGGCAACTAATGAAAAACTGTTTTTT
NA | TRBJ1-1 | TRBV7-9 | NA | CASKEWGDVTEAFF | TGTGCCAGCAAAGAATGGGGGGACGTTACTGAAGCTTTCTTT
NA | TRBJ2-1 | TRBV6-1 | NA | CASINSGGNNEQFF | TGTGCCAGCATTAATTCAGGTGGAAACAATGAGCAGTTCTTC
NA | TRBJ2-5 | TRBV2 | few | CASSDGGGSTTETQYF | TGTGCCAGCAGTGATGGGGGCGGGAGTACCACGGAGACCCAGTACTTC
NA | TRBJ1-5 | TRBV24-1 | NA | CATSDPRRTQGRGNQPQHF | TGTGCCACCAGTGACCCGCGCCGGACACAGGGTCGGGGCAATCAGCCCCAGCATTTT
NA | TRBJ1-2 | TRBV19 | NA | CASSMGAPYGYTF | TGTGCCAGTAGTATGGGGGCCCCCTATGGCTACACCTTC
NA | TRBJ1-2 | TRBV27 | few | CASRWGAANYGYTF | TGTGCCAGCAGGTGGGGGGCTGCTAACTATGGCTACACCTTC
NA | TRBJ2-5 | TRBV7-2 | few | CASSLAYSQETQYF | TGTGCCAGCAGCTTAGCGTACAGCCAAGAGACCCAGTACTTC
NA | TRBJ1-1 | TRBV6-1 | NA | CASSDQGTGVSLRGFF | TGTGCCAGCAGTGACCAGGGGACGGGAGTGAGCTTAAGAGGTTTCTTT
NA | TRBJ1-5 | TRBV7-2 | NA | CASSPSGRNQPQHF | TGTGCCAGCAGCCCATCGGGGCGTAATCAGCCCCAGCATTTT
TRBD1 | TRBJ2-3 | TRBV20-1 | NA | CSASGTVGTDTQYF | TGCAGTGCTAGCGGGACAGTCGGCACAGATACGCAGTATTTT
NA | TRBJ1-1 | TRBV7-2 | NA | CASSLGGTNTEAFF | TGTGCCAGCAGCTTGGGGGGTACGAACACTGAAGCTTTCTTT
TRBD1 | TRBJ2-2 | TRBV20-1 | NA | CSAAGGRVHTGELFF | TGCAGTGCAGCAGGGGGACGAGTGCACACCGGGGAGCTGTTTTTT
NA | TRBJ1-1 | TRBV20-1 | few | CSARAQVLNTEAFF | TGCAGTGCTAGAGCACAGGTTTTGAACACTGAAGCTTTCTTT
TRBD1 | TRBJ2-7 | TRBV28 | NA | CASAGTGRYEQYF | TGTGCCAGCGCCGGGACAGGGAGGTACGAGCAGTACTTC
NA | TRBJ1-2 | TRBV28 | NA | CASSFPAGGYTF | TGTGCCAGCAGTTTTCCGGCGGGCGGCTACACCTTC
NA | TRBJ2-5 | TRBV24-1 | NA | CATSDLKQPFQETQYF | TGTGCCACCAGTGATTTGAAGCAGCCCTTCCAAGAGACCCAGTACTTC
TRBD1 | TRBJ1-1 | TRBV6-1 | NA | CASKGGSLRDTEAFF | TGTGCCAGCAAAGGGGGCAGTCTGAGGGACACTGAAGCTTTCTTT
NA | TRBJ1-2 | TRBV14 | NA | CASSQVISLSGDTYGYTF | TGTGCCAGCAGCCAAGTAATCTCATTGTCAGGGGATACCTATGGCTACACCTTC
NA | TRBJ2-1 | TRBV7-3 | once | CASSPNRHNEQFF | TGTGCCAGCAGCCCAAACCGACACAATGAGCAGTTCTTC
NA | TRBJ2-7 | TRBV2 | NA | CASSESGAIYEQYF | TGTGCCAGCAGTGAGTCAGGGGCTATCTACGAGCAGTACTTC
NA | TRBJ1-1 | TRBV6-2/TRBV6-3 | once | CASSRRQGMNTEAFF | TGTGCCAGCTCCCGGCGTCAGGGGATGAACACTGAAGCTTTCTTT
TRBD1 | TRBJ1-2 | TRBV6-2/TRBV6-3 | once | CASGGTGTYGYTF | TGTGCCAGCGGCGGGACAGGGACCTATGGCTACACCTTC
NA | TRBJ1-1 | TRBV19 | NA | CASSTDSSEAFF | TGTGCCAGTAGTACTGACAGTTCTGAAGCTTTCTTT
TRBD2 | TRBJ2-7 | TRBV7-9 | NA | CASSRTSRTSGRWYEQYF | TGTGCCAGCAGCCGGACAAGTCGGACTAGCGGGAGGTGGTACGAGCAGTACTTC
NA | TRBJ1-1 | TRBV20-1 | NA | CSAPRFMNTEAFF | TGCAGTGCTCCAAGATTCATGAACACTGAAGCTTTCTTT
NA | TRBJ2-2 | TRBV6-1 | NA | CASCVGAHTGELFF | TGTGCCAGCTGTGTCGGGGCCCACACCGGGGAGCTGTTTTTT
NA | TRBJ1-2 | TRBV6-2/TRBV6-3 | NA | CASSYSGSLAGYTF | TGTGCCAGCAGTTACTCCGGGTCCTTGGCTGGCTACACCTTC
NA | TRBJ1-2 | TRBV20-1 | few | CSASPGPTNYGYTF | TGCAGTGCTAGTCCGGGACCGACTAACTATGGCTACACCTTC
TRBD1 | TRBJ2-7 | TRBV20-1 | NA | CSAPWLRTGGFEQYF | TGCAGTGCTCCCTGGCTGAGGACAGGGGGCTTCGAGCAGTACTTC
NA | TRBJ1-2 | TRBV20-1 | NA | CSARVGTYGYTF | TGCAGTGCTAGAGTAGGGACCTATGGCTACACCTTC
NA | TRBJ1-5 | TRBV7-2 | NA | CASSLAEASNQPQHF | TGTGCCAGCAGCTTAGCAGAGGCTAGCAATCAGCCCCAGCATTTT